Below are 6 T cell receptor beta chains sequenced from a single sample in a study of blood T cells in healthy people across ages. Next came a second PCR, run for roughly 6 to 11 cycles, which used a sample-barcoded 5' primer along with a J-beta primer mix. TCRdb re-derived calls from the 5' RACE reads in MiXCR, one entry per CDR3 protein. The sample contains about 1.7 million distinct CDR3 sequences, over 25% of which appear only once. Sequenced: blood. These receptors all stem from a woman aged 25-40 years in good health.

This clonotype occurred a few times. The V call is TRBV6-5, the J call TRBJ2-1, with 12 bases matching TRBD2. V gave up 0 bases and J gave up 7 bases; unmatched junction bases: 4. This CDR3 is 16 amino acids long. In germline, CDR1 is MNHEY, CDR2 SVGAGI. DNA of the CDR3: TGTGCCAGCAGTTACTCTCCTAGCGGGAGGGTAAATGAGCAGTTCTTC. This codes for CASSYSPSGRVNEQFF.

This clonotype came up a few times. The genes are TRBV28 and TRBJ2-4; a weak D match, TRBD2 (6 bases). The CDR3 is 15 residues long. Looked up from germline, CDR1 is MDHEN and CDR2 is SYDVKM. V lost 2 bases and J 8 bases, leaving 16 bases between the germline ends. Written as DNA, the CDR3 is TGTGCCAGCAGTTTAGGAGGGACGTCCGGGCACATTCAGTACTTC. Its protein is CASSLGGTSGHIQYF.

The J gene is TRBJ2-3, the V gene TRBV5-1, with D possibly matching TRBD1 (5 bases). The germline V gene has CDR1 SGHRS and CDR2 YFSETQ. The CDR3 length is 16 residues. The CDR3 bases are TGCGCTACAACAAGGGGTGGTACAACAGCCACAGATACGCAGTATTTT. This gives the protein CATTRGGTTATDTQYF.

The chain carries TRBV7-8 and TRBJ2-7; D might be TRBD2 (6 bases). The V end lost 5 bases, the J end lost 2 bases, and 16 bases lay between the germline ends. CDR3 length: 15 amino acids. Germline V gene data show CDR1 as SGHVS and CDR2 as FQNEAQ. CDR3 amino acids: CASSTPSRTTYEQYF. The CDR3 DNA is TGTGCCAGCAGCACGCCGTCAAGGACTACCTACGAGCAGTACTTC.

This clonotype was recorded a few times. V is TRBV29-1 and J is TRBJ1-2; no firm D call. Germline V CDR1 and CDR2: SQVTM, ANQGSEA. The V and J ends lost 0 bases and 2 bases respectively, with 10 bases between them. The CDR3 sequence is 14 residues long. The CDR3 loop reads CSVEDRAVNYGYTF. Written as DNA, the CDR3 is TGCAGCGTTGAAGATCGGGCAGTCAACTATGGCTACACCTTC.

This clonotype was detected many times. The V call is TRBV5-6, the J call TRBJ2-3, with D possibly TRBD1 on 6 matching bases. Trimming shortened V by 4 bases and J by 4 bases, and 16 bases separated the two germline ends. The CDR3 runs to 15 residues. Germline CDR1 is SGHDT and CDR2 is YYEEEE. The CDR3 region is CASSMRGFDSDTQYF. CDR3 nucleotide sequence: TGTGCCAGCAGCATGAGGGGGTTCGATTCAGATACGCAGTATTTT. Full variable domain (remainder filled in from reference TRBV5-6 and TRBJ2-3): DAGVTQSPTHLIKTRGQQVTLRCSPKSGHDTVSWYQQALGQGPQFIFQYYEEEERQRGNFPDRFSGHQFPNYSSELNVNALLLGDSALYLCASSMRGFDSDTQYFGPGTRLTVL.